Listed below are T cell receptor beta chains from one sample, sequenced in a study of CD8 T cells in Susac syndrome. One entry per CDR3 protein results from TCRdb running MiXCR on the immunoSEQ multiplex PCR reads. Of around 300,000 distinct CDR3 sequences listed, 65% to 90% are singletons. The material sequenced was CD8+ T cells from PBMCs. All receptors come from a human donor with multiple sclerosis. CDR3s include the opening cysteine and the closing phenylalanine or tryptophan. A D gene is named only where the DNA matches it firmly. Not all rows give a size; the values are once, few, many and, for expanded clones, a class.

TRBJ2-3,TRBV7-2,.,.,TGTGCCAGCAGCGGGGTCGCAGGGAGCACAGATACGCAGTATTTT,CASSGVAGSTDTQYF
TRBJ1-1,TRBV27,.,.,TGTGCCAGCAGTTTAGTTACAGCCTTAATGAACACTGAAGCTTTCTTT,CASSLVTALMNTEAFF
TRBJ2-1,TRBV19,TRBD2,.,TGTGCCAGTAGTATTACTAGCGGGCTCAATGAGCAGTTCTTC,CASSITSGLNEQFF
TRBJ2-1,TRBV5-5,.,.,TGTGCCAGCAGCTCCCGGGACTGGAGCTCCTACAATGAGCAGTTCTTC,CASSSRDWSSYNEQFF
TRBJ1-3,TRBV28,.,.,TGTGCCAGCAGTCCCCTGGGGAGCACCATATATTTT,CASSPLGSTIYF
TRBJ2-5,TRBV27,.,.,TGTGCCAGCAGTTCCAACCCCTTGGAGACCCAGTACTTC,CASSSNPLETQYF
TRBJ2-1,TRBV28,TRBD2,.,TGTGCCGCCCTCCCCCCCGCGGGAGTAGGGAATGAGCAGTTCTTC,CAALPPAGVGNEQFF
TRBJ2-7,TRBV7-9,TRBD2,.,TGTGCCAGCAGCTCGGGACTAGCGGGAGGGCCGATAGCTGCCGAGCAGTACTTC,CASSSGLAGGPIAAEQYF
TRBJ2-7,TRBV28,TRBD1,.,TGTGCCAGCAGTGCGACAGGGCCCTACGAGCAGTACTTC,CASSATGPYEQYF
TRBJ1-1,TRBV27,.,.,TGTGCCAGCAGTCGCGGTTTGGAAGCTTTCTTT,CASSRGLEAFF
TRBJ2-3,TRBV27,TRBD1,.,TGTGCCAGCAGTTTAGCCGGGACAGGGAATCCAGATACGCAGTATTTT,CASSLAGTGNPDTQYF
TRBJ1-2,TRBV4-3,.,.,TGCGCCAGCAGTCCCCGGGCCGGATCTAACTATGGCTACACCTTC,CASSPRAGSNYGYTF
TRBJ2-3,TRBV13,TRBD2,.,TGTGCCAGCAGCTTAAAGGTCTTGGGACTAGCCTTTGGGACAGATACGCAGTATTTT,CASSLKVLGLAFGTDTQYF
TRBJ1-1,TRBV7-9,.,.,TGTGCCAGCAGCTCTCCGTTGGGACAACTGAACACTGAAGCTTTCTTT,CASSSPLGQLNTEAFF
TRBJ2-7,TRBV28,TRBD2,.,TGTGCCAGCAGTTTAACCCCAGCGGGAGGGTCCCCGGACGAGCAGTACTTC,CASSLTPAGGSPDEQYF
TRBJ1-1,TRBV5-4,.,once,TGTGCCAGCAGCTTTAGGGGCGGGGGCACTGAAGCTTTCTTT,CASSFRGGGTEAFF
TRBJ2-7,TRBV20-1,.,.,TGCAGTGAAAGCGGACAGAACCCCTACGAGCAGTACTTC,CSESGQNPYEQYF
TRBJ1-1,TRBV7-3,.,.,TGTGCCAGCAGCTTAACTTGGGGGGGAAACACTGAAGCTTTCTTT,CASSLTWGGNTEAFF
TRBJ1-1,TRBV6-1,TRBD1,.,TGTGCCAGCAGTTTGACAGGGACGAACACTGAAGCTTTCTTT,CASSLTGTNTEAFF
TRBJ1-2,TRBV20-1,.,.,TGCAGTGCTAGAGAACTGCGCGGGACGTCAAATGGCACCTTC,CSARELRGTSNGTF
TRBJ2-7,TRBV6-1,TRBD1,.,TGTGCCAGCAGCGACGTCAGGGGGCACCAATACGAGCAGTACTTC,CASSDVRGHQYEQYF
TRBJ1-5,TRBV6-1,.,.,TGTGCCAGCAGTGCTGAGGCTCTCCTCGCCCCCTATCAGCCCCAGCATTTT,CASSAEALLAPYQPQHF
TRBJ2-3,TRBV11-2,TRBD2,.,TGTGCCAGCAGCCAGGGGCTAGCGGGAGGCCCGTATTTT,CASSQGLAGGPYF
TRBJ2-7,TRBV6-2/TRBV6-3,TRBD2,.,TGTGCCAGCAGACCAGGACTAGCGGGATTGTACGAGCAGTACTTC,CASRPGLAGLYEQYF
TRBJ2-1,TRBV29-1,.,.,TGCAGCTCCTGGGGGGCAGACCTTTCCAATGAGCAGTTCTTC,CSSWGADLSNEQFF
TRBJ2-1,TRBV12-3/TRBV12-4,.,once,TGTGCCAGCCGCCTTAGCGCCTACAATGAGCAGTTCTTC,CASRLSAYNEQFF
TRBJ1-5,TRBV27,.,.,TGTGCCAGCAGTTTAAACGCCGGGACTTTCCATCAGCCCCAGCATTTT,CASSLNAGTFHQPQHF
TRBJ2-1,TRBV27,TRBD2,.,TGTGCCAGCAGTTTCGCGGGAGGCTCCTACAATGAGCAGTTCTTC,CASSFAGGSYNEQFF
TRBJ2-7,TRBV28,.,.,TGTGCCAGCAGTTACAGGATCCTCTCCTACGAGCAGTACTTC,CASSYRILSYEQYF
TRBJ1-5,TRBV4-3,.,.,TGCGCCAGCAGCCAAGACTTCAGCAGCAATCAGCCCCAGCATTTT,CASSQDFSSNQPQHF
TRBJ2-2,TRBV27,.,.,TGTGCCAGCAGGACTCGAGGGTTCACCGGGGAGCTGTTTTTT,CASRTRGFTGELFF
TRBJ2-7,TRBV4-2,.,.,TGTGCCAGCAGCAACCGGATAAACTCCTACGAGCAGTACTTC,CASSNRINSYEQYF
TRBJ2-1,TRBV3-1,.,.,TGTGCCAGCAGCCGGCACCCGGGAACCCGGAATGAGCAGTTCTTC,CASSRHPGTRNEQFF
TRBJ2-2,TRBV14,.,.,TGTGCCAGCAGTAGTCCGACAGTCACCACCGGGGAGCTGTTTTTT,CASSSPTVTTGELFF
TRBJ2-7,TRBV4-3,TRBD2,.,TGCGCCAGCAGCCAAGAGCCGGGACTAGCGAACTACGAGCAGTACTTC,CASSQEPGLANYEQYF
TRBJ1-4,TRBV6-1,.,few,TGTGCCAGCACCCAGGGGCAAAATGAAAAACTGTTTTTT,CASTQGQNEKLFF
TRBJ1-4,TRBV13,.,.,TGTGCCAGCAGCCCCTTCGTGGGGGCTACTAATGAAAAACTGTTTTTT,CASSPFVGATNEKLFF
TRBJ2-3,TRBV5-6,.,.,TGTGCCAGCAGCTTGCAGGGACGCACAGATACGCAGTATTTT,CASSLQGRTDTQYF
TRBJ1-5,TRBV20-1,TRBD1,.,TGCAGTGCTGAAGAGGACAGGGGATCGGAGTGGGTCAATCAGCCCCAGCATTTT,CSAEEDRGSEWVNQPQHF
TRBJ2-7,TRBV5-1,.,.,TGCGCCAGCAGCTACCCCTCACTCGGCTACGAGCAGTACTTC,CASSYPSLGYEQYF